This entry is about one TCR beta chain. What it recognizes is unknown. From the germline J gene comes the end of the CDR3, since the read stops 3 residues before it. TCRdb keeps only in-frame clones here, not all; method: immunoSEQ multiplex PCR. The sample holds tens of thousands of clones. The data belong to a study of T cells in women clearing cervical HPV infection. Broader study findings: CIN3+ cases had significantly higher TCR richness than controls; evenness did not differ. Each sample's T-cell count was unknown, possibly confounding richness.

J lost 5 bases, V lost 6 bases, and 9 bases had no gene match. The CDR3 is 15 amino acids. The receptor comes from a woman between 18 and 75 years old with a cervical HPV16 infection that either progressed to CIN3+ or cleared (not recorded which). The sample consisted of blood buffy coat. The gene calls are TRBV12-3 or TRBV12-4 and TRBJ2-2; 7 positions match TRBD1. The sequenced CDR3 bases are TGTGCCAGCAGATCGACAGGGTTGTTTACCGGGGAG. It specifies CASRSTGLFTGE. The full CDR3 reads CASRSTGLFTGELFF.